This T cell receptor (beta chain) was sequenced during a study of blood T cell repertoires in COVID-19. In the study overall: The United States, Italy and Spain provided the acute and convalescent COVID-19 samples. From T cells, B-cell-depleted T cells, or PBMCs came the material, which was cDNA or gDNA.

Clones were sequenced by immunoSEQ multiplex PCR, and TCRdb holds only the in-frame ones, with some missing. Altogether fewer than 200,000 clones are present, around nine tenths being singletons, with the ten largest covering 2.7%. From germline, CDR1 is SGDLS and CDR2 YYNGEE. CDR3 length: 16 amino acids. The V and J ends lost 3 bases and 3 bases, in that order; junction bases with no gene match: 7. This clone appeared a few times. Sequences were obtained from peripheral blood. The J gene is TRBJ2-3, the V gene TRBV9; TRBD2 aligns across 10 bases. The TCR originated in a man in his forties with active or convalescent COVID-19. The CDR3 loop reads CASSAGTSDGTDTQYF. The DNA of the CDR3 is TGTGCCAGCAGCGCCGGGACTAGCGATGGAACAGATACGCAGTATTTT.